This is a list of T cell receptor beta chains from one sample in a study of blood T cell repertoires in COVID-19. Method: immunoSEQ multiplex PCR; TCRdb's copy keeps in-frame clones and lacks some. Among 250,000 to 300,000 clones listed, approximately 87% were seen once. Material for sequencing was peripheral blood. The receptor source for this set is a woman aged 30 to 39 with COVID-19, enrolled during active disease. Each CDR3 is given with its conserved first and last residue. Each record gives: clone size, J gene, V gene, D gene, CDR3 protein, CDR3 DNA. D genes are given only for firm matches. A row's size may be missing; if present it is once, few, many or a size class.

>.|TRBJ2-7|TRBV2|.
CASSAGNSYEQYF
TGTGCCAGCAGTGCCGGGAACTCCTACGAGCAGTACTTC
>.|TRBJ2-3|TRBV5-1|.
CASTKPGSTDTQYF
TGCGCCAGCACCAAACCCGGGAGCACAGATACGCAGTATTTT
>.|TRBJ2-1|TRBV4-1|TRBD1
CASSHADRGKGPYNEQFF
TGCGCCAGCAGCCACGCCGACAGGGGAAAAGGTCCCTACAATGAGCAGTTCTTC
>.|TRBJ2-7|TRBV24-1|TRBD1
CATSDRLPGQGGYEQYF
TGTGCCACCAGTGATCGGCTCCCGGGACAGGGTGGTTACGAGCAGTACTTC
>.|TRBJ1-1|TRBV5-4|TRBD1
CASSKNRGDTEAFF
TGTGCCAGCAGCAAGAACAGGGGGGACACTGAAGCTTTCTTT
>.|TRBJ2-3|TRBV28|TRBD2
CASSSLAGGPDTQYF
TGTGCCAGCAGTTCACTAGCGGGGGGCCCTGATACGCAGTATTTT
>.|TRBJ1-5|TRBV24-1|.
CATSDWGENQPQHF
TGTGCCACCAGTGACTGGGGGGAGAATCAGCCCCAGCATTTT
>.|TRBJ2-7|TRBV6-1|.
CASSDGLTYEQYF
TGTGCCAGCAGTGATGGACTGACCTACGAGCAGTACTTC
>.|TRBJ2-7|TRBV14|.
CASSYLQGHEQYF
TGTGCCAGCAGCTACCTCCAGGGGCACGAGCAGTACTTC
>.|TRBJ1-5|TRBV2|TRBD1
CASRSTGVQPQHF
TGTGCCAGCAGATCGACAGGGGTCCAGCCCCAGCATTTT
>once|TRBJ2-5|TRBV5-1|.
CASSFRGAQGTQYF
TGCGCCAGCAGCTTCAGGGGCGCACAGGGGACCCAGTACTTC
>once|TRBJ1-2|TRBV3-1/TRBV3-2|.
CASSQYRRGDYGYTF
TGTGCCAGCAGCCAATACCGTCGGGGGGACTATGGCTACACCTTC
>.|TRBJ2-2|TRBV7-8|.
CASSTVLGANTGELFF
TGTGCCAGCAGCACAGTCCTAGGGGCGAACACCGGGGAGCTGTTTTTT
>.|TRBJ1-6|TRBV7-9|TRBD1
CASSLGQGNNSPLHF
TGTGCCAGCAGCTTGGGACAGGGCAATAATTCACCCCTCCACTTT
>.|TRBJ1-3|TRBV14|.
CASSQVGGGNTIYF
TGTGCCAGCAGCCAAGTTGGGGGCGGAAACACCATATATTTT
>few|TRBJ2-7|TRBV6-5|.
CASTPGGEDYEQYF
TGTGCCAGCACCCCCGGGGGAGAAGACTACGAGCAGTACTTC
>.|TRBJ2-3|TRBV7-9|TRBD1
CASSRGQPDTQYF
TGTGCCAGCAGCAGGGGACAGCCAGATACGCAGTATTTT
>.|TRBJ1-2|TRBV20-1|TRBD1
CSASLSGQRQGGYTF
TGCAGTGCTAGTTTATCGGGACAGCGTCAGGGGGGCTACACCTTC
>.|TRBJ2-1|TRBV3-1/TRBV3-2|TRBD2
CASSQDRRGVREQFF
TGTGCCAGCAGCCAAGATCGGCGGGGGGTACGTGAGCAGTTCTTC
>once|TRBJ2-6|TRBV5-4|.
CASGGGFGANVLTF
TGTGCCAGCGGAGGGGGCTTCGGGGCCAACGTCCTGACTTTC
>.|TRBJ2-7|TRBV7-2|TRBD1
CASSYHRGVDEQYF
TGTGCCAGCAGCTATCACAGGGGAGTCGACGAGCAGTACTTC
>.|TRBJ1-1|TRBV10-3|.
CATRTAKNTEAFF
TGTGCCACTCGGACAGCCAAGAACACTGAAGCTTTCTTT
>.|TRBJ2-7|TRBV25-1|.
CASQDPGSREQYF
TGTGCCAGCCAAGACCCCGGGAGTCGGGAGCAGTACTTC
>.|TRBJ1-5|TRBV7-2|.
CASSLSSNQPQHF
TGTGCCAGCAGCTTATCAAGCAATCAGCCCCAGCATTTT
>.|TRBJ1-2|TRBV6-6|.
CASSRGTNYGYTF
TGTGCCAGCAGTCGCGGGACTAACTATGGCTACACCTTC
>.|TRBJ1-1|TRBV5-1|TRBD1
CASRIQGDTEAFF
TGCGCCAGCAGAATACAGGGGGACACTGAAGCTTTCTTT
>.|TRBJ2-5|TRBV7-9|TRBD1
CASSLIQGRQETQYF
TGTGCCAGCAGCCTAATACAGGGGAGACAAGAGACCCAGTACTTC
>.|TRBJ1-2|TRBV7-9|.
CASSMQTNYGYTF
TGTGCCAGCAGTATGCAGACTAACTATGGCTACACCTTC
>.|TRBJ2-1|TRBV5-6|.
CASSSGQRGEQFF
TGTGCCAGCAGCTCAGGGCAGCGTGGTGAGCAGTTCTTC
>.|TRBJ2-1|TRBV7-8|TRBD2
CASSLWRGISEQFF
TGTGCCAGCAGCTTATGGCGGGGGATCAGTGAGCAGTTCTTC
>.|TRBJ1-2|TRBV6-5|TRBD1
CASSYFPGGDGYTF
TGTGCCAGCAGTTATTTCCCAGGGGGTGATGGCTACACCTTC
>.|TRBJ1-1|TRBV11-2|.
CASSPDRGTEAFF
TGTGCCAGCAGCCCCGATCGCGGCACTGAAGCTTTCTTT
>.|TRBJ2-2|TRBV5-4|TRBD2
CASSLAPAGANTGELFF
TGTGCCAGCAGCTTGGCTCCGGCGGGAGCTAACACCGGGGAGCTGTTTTTT
>.|TRBJ1-5|TRBV2|TRBD1
CASSVMGTAGNQPQHF
TGTGCCAGCAGTGTAATGGGGACAGCGGGCAATCAGCCCCAGCATTTT
>once|TRBJ1-1|TRBV2|.
CASGLGTEAFF
TGTGCCAGCGGGCTTGGCACTGAAGCTTTCTTT
>.|TRBJ1-4|TRBV2|TRBD1
CASSNIADSDRGDEKLFF
TGTGCCAGCAGCAATATAGCAGACTCGGACAGGGGGGATGAAAAACTGTTTTTT
>once|TRBJ2-1|TRBV6-6|.
CASSYLAVNTYNEQFF
TGTGCCAGCAGTTACCTCGCAGTCAACACCTACAATGAGCAGTTCTTC
>.|TRBJ1-1|TRBV23-1|TRBD1
CASSQSRIRDRINNTEAFF
TGCGCCAGCAGTCAATCCAGAATTCGGGACAGGATAAATAACACTGAAGCTTTCTTT
>.|TRBJ1-2|TRBV9|.
CASSVEGGLWGYTF
TGTGCCAGCAGCGTAGAGGGCGGACTCTGGGGCTACACCTTC
>few|TRBJ2-1|TRBV7-9|.
CASTSLQGYNEQFF
TGTGCCAGCACCTCCTTGCAGGGGTACAATGAGCAGTTCTTC
>.|TRBJ1-4|TRBV2|TRBD1
CASSRGQGQEKLFF
TGTGCCAGCAGCCGAGGACAGGGGCAGGAAAAACTGTTTTTT
>.|TRBJ2-2|TRBV5-1|TRBD2
CASSRTTSEAGELFF
TGCGCCAGCAGCAGAACTACTAGCGAGGCCGGGGAGCTGTTTTTT